This TCR beta chain was retrieved from a study of T-cell reconstitution after alpha-beta-depleted transplantation in children. Library preparation (for TCRbeta) was performed with unique molecular identifiers. TCRdb reanalysed the PCR reads using MiXCR and keeps one entry per CDR3 protein. The sample has 300,000 to 400,000 distinct CDR3 sequences; 10% to 15% are singletons. The V gene's germline CDR1 is SGHRS and CDR2 YFSETQ. The ends were cut back, 0 bases at V and 8 bases at J, with 6 bases in the middle. This CDR3 spans 12 amino acids. In this sample, this clonotype turned up many times. The source material was PBMCs, sampled from the stem cell graft. This sequence joins TRBV5-1 and TRBJ2-1; the D is unclear. This receptor was obtained from a human donor who donated a stem cell graft to a child with Fanconi anemia. The CDR3 here is CASSLVEDEQFF. DNA for the CDR3: TGCGCCAGCAGCTTGGTAGAGGATGAGCAGTTCTTC.